These 5 T cell receptor beta chains came from one sample sequenced in a study of PD-1 blockade in classical Hodgkin lymphoma. Autologous stem cell transplantation was followed by relapse in every patient, and brentuximab vedotin exposure varied. With magnetic negative selection, CD4+ T cells were purified from PBMCs that had been thawed. The protocol was immunoSEQ multiplex PCR, while the TCRdb copy is restricted to in-frame clones and leaves out a portion. The sample contains roughly 25,000 clones, 84% of which appear only once. This material consisted of CD4+ T cells from blood, taken at baseline. Receptor source: a human donor with classical Hodgkin lymphoma.

The chain has TRBV6-1 and TRBJ2-5; D possibly corresponds to TRBD1 (7 bases). Germline assignment: CDR1 MNHNS and CDR2 SASEGT. Trimming left V 6 bases short and J 5 bases short, with 19 bases between. The CDR3 extends over 15 amino acids. CDR3 in DNA: TGTGCCAGCAGCGCAGGGGGGCTAGGCGGGGAGACCCAGTACTTC. Protein sequence: CASSAGGLGGETQYF.

This clone was detected a few times. This chain connects TRBV19 to TRBJ1-3; maybe TRBD1 (6 bases). V gave up 3 bases and J gave up 0 bases, with 12 bases separating them. CDR1 and CDR2 from the germline V gene are LNHDA and SQIVND (reference sequence). The CDR3 runs 16 residues. For the CDR3, the DNA is TGTGCCAGTAGTATGTTACAGGGATCCTCTGGAAACACCATATATTTT. Translation gives CASSMLQGSSGNTIYF.

V gene TRBV2 combines with J gene TRBJ1-1; the D gene is possibly TRBD1 (5 bases). The germline V gene encodes CDR1 SNHLY and CDR2 FYNNEI. V gave up 1 base and J gave up 10 bases, with 16 bases separating them. This CDR3 spans 14 amino acids. In DNA form, the CDR3 reads TGTGCCAGCAGTGAAGGGACAATCGGGGCCTCAGCTTTCTTT. Its protein is CASSEGTIGASAFF. Supplemented by reference TRBV2 and TRBJ1-1, the full variable domain reads EPEVTQTPSHQVTQMGQEVILRCVPISNHLYFYWYRQILGQKVEFLVSFYNNEISEKSEIFDDQFSVERPDGSNFTLKIRSTKLEDSAMYFCASSEGTIGASAFFGQGTRLTVV.

The chain is built from TRBV2 and TRBJ2-1; TRBD2 is a possible D gene (6 bases). V was shortened by 3 bases and J by 7 bases, with 16 bases between the two germline ends. The length of the CDR3 is 15 residues. Germline-derived CDR1 and CDR2 are SNHLY and FYNNEI. The CDR3 DNA reads TGTGCCAGCAGTGATGTGGGGGGTATTACAAATGAGCAGTTCTTC. Translated: CASSDVGGITNEQFF. Using reference TRBV2 and TRBJ2-1 for the parts outside the CDR3, the full variable domain is EPEVTQTPSHQVTQMGQEVILRCVPISNHLYFYWYRQILGQKVEFLVSFYNNEISEKSEIFDDQFSVERPDGSNFTLKIRSTKLEDSAMYFCASSDVGGITNEQFFGPGTRLTVL.

This rearrangement joins TRBV19 to TRBJ1-2; D gene uncertain. This CDR3 comprises 15 residues. Germline V CDR1 and CDR2: LNHDA, SQIVND (reference sequence). V lost 7 bases and J 0 bases, leaving 15 bases between the germline ends. Written as DNA, the CDR3 is TGTGCCAGTACCGACGGACGTCTAACTAACTATGGCTACACCTTC. Its translation: CASTDGRLTNYGYTF.